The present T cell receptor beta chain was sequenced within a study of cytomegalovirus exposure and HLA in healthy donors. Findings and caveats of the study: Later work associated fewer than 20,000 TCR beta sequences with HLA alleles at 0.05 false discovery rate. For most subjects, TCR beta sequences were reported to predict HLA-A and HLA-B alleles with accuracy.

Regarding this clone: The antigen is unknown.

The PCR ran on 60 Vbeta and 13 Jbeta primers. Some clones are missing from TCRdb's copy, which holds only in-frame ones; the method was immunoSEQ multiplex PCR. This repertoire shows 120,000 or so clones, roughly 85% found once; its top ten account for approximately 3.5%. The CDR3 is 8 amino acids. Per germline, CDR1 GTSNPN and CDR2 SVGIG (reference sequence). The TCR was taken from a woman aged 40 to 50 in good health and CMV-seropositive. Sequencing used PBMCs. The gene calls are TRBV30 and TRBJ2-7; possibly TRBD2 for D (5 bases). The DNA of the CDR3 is TGTGAGGGAGTCGAGCAGTACTTC. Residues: CEGVEQYF.